The clone carrying this T cell receptor (beta chain) came up a few times. Its antigen is not known. From germline, CDR1 is SGHNT and CDR2 YENEEA. V lost 5 bases and J 4 bases, leaving 11 bases between the germline ends. This CDR3 region has 14 residues. Generation of TCR beta libraries employed quantitative 5'-RACE incorporating molecular barcodes. Each CDR3 protein gets one entry after TCRdb re-called the 5' RACE reads with MiXCR. The sample shows about 450,000 distinct CDR3 sequences, around 26% of them seen only once. This record comes from a study of CD8 T cells in ankylosing spondylitis. The study, taken as a whole, reports: Blood of patients with ankylosing spondylitis appeared to be characterized by a TCR beta motif of eight highly homologous variants. Within matched ankylosing spondylitis synovial fluid, disease-linked clones were reportedly significantly enriched.

Sequenced input: blood, either unsorted or a sorted T cell fraction (not recorded which). This chain joins TRBV11-3 and TRBJ2-2; D is unclear. The TCR sequence derives from a male donor with ankylosing spondylitis. The CDR3 loop is CASSQVASTGELFF. The CDR3 DNA is TGTGCCAGCAGCCAAGTGGCTTCCACCGGGGAGCTGTTTTTT.